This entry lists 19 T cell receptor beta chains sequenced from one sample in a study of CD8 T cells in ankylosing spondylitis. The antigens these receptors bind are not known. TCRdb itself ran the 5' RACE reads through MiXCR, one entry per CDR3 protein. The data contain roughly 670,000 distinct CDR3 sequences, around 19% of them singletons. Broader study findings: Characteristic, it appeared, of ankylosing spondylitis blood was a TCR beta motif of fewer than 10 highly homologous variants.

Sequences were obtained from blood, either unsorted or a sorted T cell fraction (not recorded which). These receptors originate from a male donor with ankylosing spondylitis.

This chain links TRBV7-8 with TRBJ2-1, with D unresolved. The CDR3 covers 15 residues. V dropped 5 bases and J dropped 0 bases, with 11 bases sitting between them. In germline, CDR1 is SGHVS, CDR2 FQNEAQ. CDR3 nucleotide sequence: TGTGCCAGCAGCCCGATACCCTACTCCTACAATGAGCAGTTCTTC. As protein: CASSPIPYSYNEQFF. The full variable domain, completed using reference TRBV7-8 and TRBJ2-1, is GAGVSQSPRYKVAKRGQDVALRCDPISGHVSLFWYQQALGQGPEFLTYFQNEAQLDKSGLPSDRFFAERPEGSVSTLKIQRTQQEDSAVYLCASSPIPYSYNEQFFGPGTRLTVL.

This chain's CDR3 is CASSVGTIGQETQYF. The CDR3 coding sequence is TGTGCCAGCAGCGTAGGGACTATCGGGCAAGAGACCCAGTACTTC. The chain recombines TRBV9 with TRBJ2-5; D possibly corresponds to TRBD2 (6 bases). This CDR3 spans 15 amino acids. V lost 0 bases to trimming and J lost 2 bases, with 11 bases between them. Germline V gene data show CDR1 as SGDLS and CDR2 as YYNGEE.

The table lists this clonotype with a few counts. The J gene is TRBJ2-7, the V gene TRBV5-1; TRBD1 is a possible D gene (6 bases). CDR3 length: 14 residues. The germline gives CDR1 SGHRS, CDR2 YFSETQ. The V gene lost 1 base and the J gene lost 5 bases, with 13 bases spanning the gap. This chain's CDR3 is CASSLYQGKNEQYF. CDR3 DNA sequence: TGCGCCAGCAGCTTGTACCAGGGGAAGAACGAGCAGTACTTC.

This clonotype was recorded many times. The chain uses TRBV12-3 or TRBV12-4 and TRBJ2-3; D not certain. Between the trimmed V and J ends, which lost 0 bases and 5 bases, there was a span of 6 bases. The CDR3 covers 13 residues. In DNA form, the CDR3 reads TGTGCCAGCAGTTTAGCGCCGGGAGATACGCAGTATTTT. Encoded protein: CASSLAPGDTQYF.

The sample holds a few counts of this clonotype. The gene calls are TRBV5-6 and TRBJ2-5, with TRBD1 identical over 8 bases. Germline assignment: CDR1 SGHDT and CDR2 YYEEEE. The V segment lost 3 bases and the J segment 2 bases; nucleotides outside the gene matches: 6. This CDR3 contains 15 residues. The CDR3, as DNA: TGTGCCAGCAGCTCCAGGGGGCGGTCACAAGAGACCCAGTACTTC. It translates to CASSSRGRSQETQYF.

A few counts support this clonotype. The CDR3 loop is CSARGPPSSGNTIYF. The CDR3 region has the DNA TGCAGTGCTAGAGGACCCCCGAGCTCTGGAAACACCATATATTTT. This chain joins TRBV20-1 and TRBJ1-3, with D uncertain. There are 15 residues in the CDR3. The V gene's germline CDR1 is DFQATT and CDR2 SNEGSKA (reference sequence). V gave up 1 base and J gave up 0 bases, with 10 bases separating them.

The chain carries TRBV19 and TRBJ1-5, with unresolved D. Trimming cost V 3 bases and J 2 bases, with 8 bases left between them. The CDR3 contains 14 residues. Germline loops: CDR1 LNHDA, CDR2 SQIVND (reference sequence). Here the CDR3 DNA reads TGTGCCAGTAGTATTAAAGGAGGCAATCAGCCCCAGCATTTT. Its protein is CASSIKGGNQPQHF.

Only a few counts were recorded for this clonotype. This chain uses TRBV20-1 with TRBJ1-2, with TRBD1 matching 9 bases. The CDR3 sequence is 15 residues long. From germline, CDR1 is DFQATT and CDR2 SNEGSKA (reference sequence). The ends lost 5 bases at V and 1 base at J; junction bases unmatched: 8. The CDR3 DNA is TGCAGTGCTCCGACAGGGGGGGGAAATAACTATGGCTACACCTTC. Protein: CSAPTGGGNNYGYTF.

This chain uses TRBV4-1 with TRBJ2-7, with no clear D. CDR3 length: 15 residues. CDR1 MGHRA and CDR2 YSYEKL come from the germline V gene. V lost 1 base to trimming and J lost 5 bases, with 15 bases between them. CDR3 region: CASSQGTGPAHEQYF. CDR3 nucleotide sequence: TGCGCCAGCAGCCAAGGTACCGGACCCGCCCACGAGCAGTACTTC.

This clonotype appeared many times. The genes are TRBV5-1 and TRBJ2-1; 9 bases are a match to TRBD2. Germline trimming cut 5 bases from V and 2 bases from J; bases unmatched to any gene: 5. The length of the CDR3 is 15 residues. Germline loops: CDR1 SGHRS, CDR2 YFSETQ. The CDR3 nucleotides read TGCGCCAGCAGGGATAGCGGGAGTACCTACAATGAGCAGTTCTTC. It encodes CASRDSGSTYNEQFF.

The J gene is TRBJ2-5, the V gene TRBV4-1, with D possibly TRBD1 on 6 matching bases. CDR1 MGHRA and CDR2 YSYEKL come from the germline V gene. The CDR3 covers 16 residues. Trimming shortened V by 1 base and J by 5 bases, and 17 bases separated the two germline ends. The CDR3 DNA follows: TGCGCCAGCAGCCAAGGGACAGTCTTTCCGAGGGAGACCCAGTACTTC. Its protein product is CASSQGTVFPRETQYF.

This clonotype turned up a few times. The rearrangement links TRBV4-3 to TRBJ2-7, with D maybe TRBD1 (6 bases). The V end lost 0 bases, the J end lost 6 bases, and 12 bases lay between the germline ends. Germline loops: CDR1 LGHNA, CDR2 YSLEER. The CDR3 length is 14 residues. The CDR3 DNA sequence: TGCGCCAGCAGCCAAGAAGGACAGTCGCGCGAGCAGTACTTC. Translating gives CASSQEGQSREQYF.

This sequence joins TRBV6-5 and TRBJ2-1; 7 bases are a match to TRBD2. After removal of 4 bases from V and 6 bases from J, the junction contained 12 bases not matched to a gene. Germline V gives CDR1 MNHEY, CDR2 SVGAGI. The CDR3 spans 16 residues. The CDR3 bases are TGTGCCAGCAGTTGGGGGACTACCCTTGGTGCCAATGAGCAGTTCTTC. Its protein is CASSWGTTLGANEQFF.

The CDR3 DNA follows: TGCGCCAGCAGCCAAGGTACCGGGTTCTCAGAGACCCAGTACTTC. Protein product: CASSQGTGFSETQYF. The chain joins TRBV4-3 to TRBJ2-5; the D is unclear. V lost 1 base and J 4 bases, leaving 13 bases between the germline ends. CDR3 length: 15 residues. Germline loops: CDR1 LGHNA, CDR2 YSLEER.

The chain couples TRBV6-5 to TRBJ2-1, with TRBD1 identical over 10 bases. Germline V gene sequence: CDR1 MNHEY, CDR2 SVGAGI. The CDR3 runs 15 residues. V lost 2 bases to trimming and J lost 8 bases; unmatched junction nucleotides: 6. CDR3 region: CASSYPGQGWDEQFF. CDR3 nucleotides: TGTGCCAGCAGTTACCCGGGACAGGGGTGGGATGAGCAGTTCTTC.

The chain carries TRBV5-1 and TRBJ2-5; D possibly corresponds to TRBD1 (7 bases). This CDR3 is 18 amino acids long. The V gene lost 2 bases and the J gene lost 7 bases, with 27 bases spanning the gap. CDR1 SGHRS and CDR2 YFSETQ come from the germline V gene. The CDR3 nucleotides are TGCGCCAGCAGCTTTCCGGAGGGGGCGAGCGGTTCAGACGGGACCCAGTACTTC. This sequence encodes CASSFPEGASGSDGTQYF.

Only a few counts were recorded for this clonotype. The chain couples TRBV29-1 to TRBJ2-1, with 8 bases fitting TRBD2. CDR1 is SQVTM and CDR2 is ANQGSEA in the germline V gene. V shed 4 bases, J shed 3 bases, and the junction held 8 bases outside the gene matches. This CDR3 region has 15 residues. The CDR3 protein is CSVGASGSFYNEQFF. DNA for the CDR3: TGCAGCGTTGGTGCAAGCGGGAGTTTCTACAATGAGCAGTTCTTC.

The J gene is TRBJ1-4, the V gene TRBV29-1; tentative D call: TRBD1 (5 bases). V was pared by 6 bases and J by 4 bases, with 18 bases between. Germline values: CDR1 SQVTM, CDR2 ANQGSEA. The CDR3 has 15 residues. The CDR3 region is CSVDDRDGNNEKLFF. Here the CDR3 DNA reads TGCAGCGTCGATGACCGGGACGGAAATAATGAAAAACTGTTTTTT. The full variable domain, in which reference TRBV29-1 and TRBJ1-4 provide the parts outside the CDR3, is SAVISQKPSRDICQRGTSLTIQCQVDSQVTMMFWYRQQPGQSLTLIATANQGSEATYESGFVIDKFPISRPNLTFSTLTVSNMSPEDSSIYLCSVDDRDGNNEKLFFGSGTQLSVL.

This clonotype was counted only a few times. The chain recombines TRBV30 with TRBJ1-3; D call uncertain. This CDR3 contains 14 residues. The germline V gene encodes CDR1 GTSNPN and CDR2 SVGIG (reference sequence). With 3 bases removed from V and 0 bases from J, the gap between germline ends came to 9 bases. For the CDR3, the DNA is TGTGCCTGGAGGGACGGCATCTCTGGAAACACCATATATTTT. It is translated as CAWRDGISGNTIYF.